The 9 T cell receptor beta chains reported below all come from one sample, sequenced in a study of cytomegalovirus exposure and HLA in healthy donors. The PCR contained 60 Vbeta and 13 Jbeta primers. TCRdb's table, derived via immunoSEQ multiplex PCR, lists solely in-frame clones and lacks some. The sample has around 120,000 clones, about 85% seen once. Sequencing was done on a sample of PBMCs. Source of these receptors: a boy between 10 and 17 years old in good health and CMV-seronegative.

The chain recombines TRBV29-1 with TRBJ1-3; D might be TRBD1 (5 bases). Trimming stripped 8 bases from V and 4 bases from J, with 9 bases between. Germline V gene lookup returns CDR1 SQVTM and CDR2 ANQGSEA. The CDR3 totals 11 residues. The CDR3, as DNA: TGCAGCCAAAGGACAGGAAACACCATATATTTT. Protein sequence: CSQRTGNTIYF.

The chain couples TRBV6-1 to TRBJ2-2, with D uncertain. The length of the CDR3 is 16 residues. V dropped 4 bases and J dropped 0 bases, with 12 bases sitting between them. Germline CDR1 and CDR2: MNHNS and SASEGT. The CDR3 DNA follows: TGTGCCAGCAGTGCCCGTGGGCTCCCGAACACCGGGGAGCTGTTTTTT. It is translated as CASSARGLPNTGELFF.

This chain links TRBV4-2 with TRBJ2-1; TRBD2 matches at 13 bases. Germline-derived CDR1 and CDR2 are LGHNA and YNFKEQ. Losses at the gene ends were 1 base for V and 6 bases for J; bases not matched to a gene: 0. The CDR3 runs to 15 residues. The CDR3, as DNA: TGTGCCAGCAGCCAAGGGACTAGCGGGAGCAATGAGCAGTTCTTC. Translating it yields CASSQGTSGSNEQFF.

The rearrangement joins TRBV7-9 to TRBJ1-3; TRBD1 aligns across 7 bases. J was trimmed by 2 bases and V by 1 base; bases with no gene match: 2. This CDR3 has 15 residues. The germline V gene has CDR1 SEHNR and CDR2 FQNEAQ (reference sequence). For the CDR3, the DNA is TGTGCCAGCAGCTTAGAGGGGGCGGCTGGAAACACCATATATTTT. Its translation is CASSLEGAAGNTIYF.

The gene calls are TRBV5-1 and TRBJ2-5; TRBD1 aligns across 10 bases. After removal of 4 bases from V and 5 bases from J, the junction contained 8 bases not matched to a gene. Germline V gives CDR1 SGHRS, CDR2 YFSETQ. The CDR3 spans 15 residues. The CDR3 protein is CASSRQGALWETQYF. The DNA for the CDR3 is TGCGCCAGCAGCAGACAGGGGGCGCTTTGGGAGACCCAGTACTTC.

CDR3 sequence (DNA): TGTGCCAGCATGTCCGGGGGGCCTTACAATGAGCAGTTCTTC. This translates into CASMSGGPYNEQFF. The chain is built from TRBV11-2 and TRBJ2-1; a possible D gene is TRBD2 (7 bases). The ends were cut back, 7 bases at V and 4 bases at J, with 14 bases in the middle. This CDR3 has 14 residues. Germline assignment: CDR1 SGHAT and CDR2 FQNNGV. Together with reference TRBV11-2 and TRBJ2-1, the CDR3 gives the full variable domain: EAGVAQSPRYKIIEKRQSVAFWCNPISGHATLYWYQQILGQGPKLLIQFQNNGVVDDSQLPKDRFSAERLKGVDSTLKIQPAKLEDSAVYLCASMSGGPYNEQFFGPGTRLTVL.

The sample holds a few counts of this clone. The genes are TRBV6-1 and TRBJ1-2; 7 positions match TRBD1. This CDR3 has 15 amino acids. Germline V gene sequence: CDR1 MNHNS, CDR2 SASEGT. Trimming removed 1 base from V and 2 bases from J; junction bases left unmatched: 4. This CDR3 is CASSEGDRPNYGYTF. DNA for the CDR3: TGTGCCAGCAGTGAAGGGGACAGACCCAACTATGGCTACACCTTC.

The rearrangement links TRBV25-1 to TRBJ1-2; possible D gene TRBD1, 5 bases. There are 14 residues in the CDR3. The germline V and J ends were trimmed by 4 bases and 7 bases, with 16 bases remaining between them. From germline, CDR1 is MGHDK and CDR2 SYGVNS. DNA for the CDR3: TGTGCCAGCAGTGCTACGGGGGAATCTGCTGGCTACACCTTC. Its translation: CASSATGESAGYTF.

The rearrangement uses TRBV19 and TRBJ1-1; D perhaps matches TRBD1 (5 bases). V was trimmed by 4 bases and J by 6 bases, leaving 12 bases between them. The CDR3 has 13 amino acids. Germline V gene data show CDR1 as LNHDA and CDR2 as SQIVND (reference sequence). The CDR3 protein is CASSREGLAEAFF. The CDR3 DNA reads TGTGCCAGTAGTAGGGAGGGGCTAGCTGAAGCTTTCTTT.